The rows below give T cell receptor beta chains drawn from one sample of a study of T cells after yellow fever vaccination. One entry per CDR3 protein, called by TCRdb with MiXCR from the 5' RACE reads. Of 400,000 or so distinct CDR3 sequences in the sample, around 10% are singletons; the top ten hold around 20%. Sequencing was performed on PBMCs, taken on the day of the first yellow fever vaccination. The receptors shown here come from a man between 18 and 29 years old who received the YFV17D yellow fever vaccine. Both conserved end residues are part of each CDR3. The order of the fields is J gene, clone size, V gene, D gene, CDR3 protein, CDR3 DNA. D genes are given only for firm matches. The listing skips clone size in some rows; elsewhere it reads once, few, many or a size class.

>TRBJ1-2|few|TRBV5-1|-
CASSLSDGGYGYTF
TGCGCCAGCAGCTTGTCCGACGGGGGCTATGGCTACACCTTC
>TRBJ2-1|-|TRBV4-1|TRBD1
CASSQPQGSSYNEQFF
TGCGCCAGCAGCCAACCACAGGGGAGCTCCTACAATGAGCAGTTCTTC
>TRBJ2-5|many|TRBV7-9|-
CASSLITGDYQETQYF
TGTGCCAGCAGCTTAATAACCGGAGACTACCAAGAGACCCAGTACTTC
>TRBJ1-5|-|TRBV20-1|-
CSLEGTGQPQHF
TGCAGTCTGGAGGGTACGGGACAGCCCCAGCATTTT
>TRBJ2-5|many|TRBV5-6|-
CASSSAETQYF
TGTGCCAGCAGCTCAGCAGAGACCCAGTACTTC
>TRBJ1-2|few|TRBV7-6|TRBD1
CASSSSTGMAFYGYTF
TGTGCCAGCAGCTCATCGACAGGGATGGCTTTCTATGGCTACACCTTC
>TRBJ2-1|-|TRBV7-8|-
CASSQDRSFYNEQFF
TGTGCCAGCAGCCAGGACAGAAGCTTTTACAATGAGCAGTTCTTC
>TRBJ1-1|-|TRBV28|-
CASSITGIDTEAFF
TGTGCCAGCAGTATCACTGGAATTGACACTGAAGCTTTCTTT
>TRBJ2-5|few|TRBV29-1|TRBD2
CSFETGGETQYF
TGCAGCTTCGAAACGGGGGGAGAGACCCAGTACTTC
>TRBJ2-2|-|TRBV12-3/TRBV12-4|-
CASSFIEVAGELFF
TGTGCCAGCAGTTTCATTGAGGTGGCCGGGGAGCTGTTTTTT
>TRBJ2-4|-|TRBV5-1|TRBD1
CASSPRTGTVAKNIQYF
TGCGCCAGCAGCCCAAGGACAGGGACTGTTGCCAAAAACATTCAGTACTTC
>TRBJ1-6|few|TRBV19|-
CASMEGMNSPLHF
TGTGCCAGTATGGAGGGGATGAATTCACCCCTCCACTTT
>TRBJ2-7|-|TRBV7-6|TRBD1
CASSSGQGVSYEQYF
TGTGCCAGCAGCTCGGGACAGGGGGTCTCCTACGAGCAGTACTTC
>TRBJ2-5|-|TRBV12-3/TRBV12-4|-
CASSESPSGTQYF
TGTGCCAGCAGTGAGTCCCCCTCGGGGACCCAGTACTTC
>TRBJ2-2|few|TRBV6-1|-
CASSPGPGTGELFF
TGTGCCAGCAGTCCAGGGCCGGGCACCGGGGAGCTGTTTTTT
>TRBJ1-2|few|TRBV29-1|-
CSVARDYGYTF
TGCAGCGTTGCCAGGGACTATGGCTACACCTTC
>TRBJ2-3|-|TRBV9|TRBD2
CASSPGLAGVGDTQYF
TGTGCCAGCAGCCCTGGACTAGCGGGGGTAGGAGATACGCAGTATTTT
>TRBJ2-5|few|TRBV9|TRBD1
CASSPSQGEETQYF
TGTGCCAGCAGCCCTAGCCAGGGGGAAGAGACCCAGTACTTC
>TRBJ1-1|few|TRBV4-1|-
CASSQEKANTEAFF
TGCGCCAGCAGCCAAGAAAAGGCGAACACTGAAGCTTTCTTT
>TRBJ2-2|-|TRBV6-2/TRBV6-3|-
CASLPFYSPLSGRPDTGELFF
TGTGCCAGCCTACCTTTTTATTCCCCACTGTCTGGGAGGCCAGATACCGGGGAGCTGTTTTTT
>TRBJ2-1|-|TRBV20-1|TRBD2
CIASQAGGSDEQFF
TGCATTGCGAGCCAAGCGGGGGGCTCGGATGAGCAGTTCTTC
>TRBJ2-6|-|TRBV19|-
CASSRAANSGANVLTF
TGTGCCAGTAGTAGGGCGGCAAACTCTGGGGCCAACGTCCTGACTTTC
>TRBJ2-7|-|TRBV7-2|-
CASSLLDSRGGEQYF
TGTGCCAGCAGCTTACTTGATTCCCGAGGGGGGGAGCAGTACTTC
>TRBJ2-7|many|TRBV20-1|-
CSASPGLSSYEQYF
TGCAGTGCTTCTCCGGGCTTATCCTCCTACGAGCAGTACTTC
>TRBJ1-6|few|TRBV20-1|-
CSARVDGNSPLHF
TGCAGTGCTAGGGTGGACGGTAATTCACCCCTCCACTTT
>TRBJ2-3|many|TRBV27|-
CASSLSGLSYRTDTQYF
TGTGCCAGCAGTTTATCAGGCCTTTCTTACCGCACAGATACGCAGTATTTT
>TRBJ1-2|-|TRBV6-6|-
CAGRGGTNYGYTF
TGTGCCGGCAGAGGGGGGACTAACTATGGCTACACCTTC
>TRBJ1-4|few|TRBV5-1|-
CASSLDSEKLFF
TGCGCCAGCAGCTTGGACAGCGAAAAACTGTTTTTT